This TCR beta chain was documented in a study of blood T cell repertoires in COVID-19. Background on the study: Whether acute or convalescent, the COVID-19 samples came from the United States, Italy and Spain. From T cells, B-cell-depleted T cells, or PBMCs came the material, which was cDNA or gDNA.

Germline assignment: CDR1 SGHNT and CDR2 YYREEE (reference sequence). Trimming took off 3 bases at V and 5 bases at J, with 20 bases between the two ends. This CDR3 spans 16 amino acids. The authors' processing: Amplification of reference gene primers provided the estimated nucleated cell counts. TCRdb's table, derived via immunoSEQ multiplex PCR, lists solely in-frame clones and lacks some. The D gene and trimming were derived from the DNA, and the V and J assignments and clone size from that table. The sample lists 120,000 or so clones; about four fifths were seen once. J is TRBJ2-5 and V is TRBV5-4; tentatively, D is TRBD2 (7 bases). The clonotype comes from a man older than 75 with active or convalescent COVID-19. The sample comprised peripheral blood. As DNA, the CDR3 is TGTGCCAGCAGCTCATCGCCGGGGGGCGCGTGGGAGACCCAGTACTTC. This sequence encodes CASSSSPGGAWETQYF. Supplemented by reference TRBV5-4 and TRBJ2-5, the full variable domain reads ETGVTQSPTHLIKTRGQQVTLRCSSQSGHNTVSWYQQALGQGPQFIFQYYREEENGRGNFPPRFSGLQFPNYSSELNVNALELDDSALYLCASSSSPGGAWETQYFGPGTRLLVL.